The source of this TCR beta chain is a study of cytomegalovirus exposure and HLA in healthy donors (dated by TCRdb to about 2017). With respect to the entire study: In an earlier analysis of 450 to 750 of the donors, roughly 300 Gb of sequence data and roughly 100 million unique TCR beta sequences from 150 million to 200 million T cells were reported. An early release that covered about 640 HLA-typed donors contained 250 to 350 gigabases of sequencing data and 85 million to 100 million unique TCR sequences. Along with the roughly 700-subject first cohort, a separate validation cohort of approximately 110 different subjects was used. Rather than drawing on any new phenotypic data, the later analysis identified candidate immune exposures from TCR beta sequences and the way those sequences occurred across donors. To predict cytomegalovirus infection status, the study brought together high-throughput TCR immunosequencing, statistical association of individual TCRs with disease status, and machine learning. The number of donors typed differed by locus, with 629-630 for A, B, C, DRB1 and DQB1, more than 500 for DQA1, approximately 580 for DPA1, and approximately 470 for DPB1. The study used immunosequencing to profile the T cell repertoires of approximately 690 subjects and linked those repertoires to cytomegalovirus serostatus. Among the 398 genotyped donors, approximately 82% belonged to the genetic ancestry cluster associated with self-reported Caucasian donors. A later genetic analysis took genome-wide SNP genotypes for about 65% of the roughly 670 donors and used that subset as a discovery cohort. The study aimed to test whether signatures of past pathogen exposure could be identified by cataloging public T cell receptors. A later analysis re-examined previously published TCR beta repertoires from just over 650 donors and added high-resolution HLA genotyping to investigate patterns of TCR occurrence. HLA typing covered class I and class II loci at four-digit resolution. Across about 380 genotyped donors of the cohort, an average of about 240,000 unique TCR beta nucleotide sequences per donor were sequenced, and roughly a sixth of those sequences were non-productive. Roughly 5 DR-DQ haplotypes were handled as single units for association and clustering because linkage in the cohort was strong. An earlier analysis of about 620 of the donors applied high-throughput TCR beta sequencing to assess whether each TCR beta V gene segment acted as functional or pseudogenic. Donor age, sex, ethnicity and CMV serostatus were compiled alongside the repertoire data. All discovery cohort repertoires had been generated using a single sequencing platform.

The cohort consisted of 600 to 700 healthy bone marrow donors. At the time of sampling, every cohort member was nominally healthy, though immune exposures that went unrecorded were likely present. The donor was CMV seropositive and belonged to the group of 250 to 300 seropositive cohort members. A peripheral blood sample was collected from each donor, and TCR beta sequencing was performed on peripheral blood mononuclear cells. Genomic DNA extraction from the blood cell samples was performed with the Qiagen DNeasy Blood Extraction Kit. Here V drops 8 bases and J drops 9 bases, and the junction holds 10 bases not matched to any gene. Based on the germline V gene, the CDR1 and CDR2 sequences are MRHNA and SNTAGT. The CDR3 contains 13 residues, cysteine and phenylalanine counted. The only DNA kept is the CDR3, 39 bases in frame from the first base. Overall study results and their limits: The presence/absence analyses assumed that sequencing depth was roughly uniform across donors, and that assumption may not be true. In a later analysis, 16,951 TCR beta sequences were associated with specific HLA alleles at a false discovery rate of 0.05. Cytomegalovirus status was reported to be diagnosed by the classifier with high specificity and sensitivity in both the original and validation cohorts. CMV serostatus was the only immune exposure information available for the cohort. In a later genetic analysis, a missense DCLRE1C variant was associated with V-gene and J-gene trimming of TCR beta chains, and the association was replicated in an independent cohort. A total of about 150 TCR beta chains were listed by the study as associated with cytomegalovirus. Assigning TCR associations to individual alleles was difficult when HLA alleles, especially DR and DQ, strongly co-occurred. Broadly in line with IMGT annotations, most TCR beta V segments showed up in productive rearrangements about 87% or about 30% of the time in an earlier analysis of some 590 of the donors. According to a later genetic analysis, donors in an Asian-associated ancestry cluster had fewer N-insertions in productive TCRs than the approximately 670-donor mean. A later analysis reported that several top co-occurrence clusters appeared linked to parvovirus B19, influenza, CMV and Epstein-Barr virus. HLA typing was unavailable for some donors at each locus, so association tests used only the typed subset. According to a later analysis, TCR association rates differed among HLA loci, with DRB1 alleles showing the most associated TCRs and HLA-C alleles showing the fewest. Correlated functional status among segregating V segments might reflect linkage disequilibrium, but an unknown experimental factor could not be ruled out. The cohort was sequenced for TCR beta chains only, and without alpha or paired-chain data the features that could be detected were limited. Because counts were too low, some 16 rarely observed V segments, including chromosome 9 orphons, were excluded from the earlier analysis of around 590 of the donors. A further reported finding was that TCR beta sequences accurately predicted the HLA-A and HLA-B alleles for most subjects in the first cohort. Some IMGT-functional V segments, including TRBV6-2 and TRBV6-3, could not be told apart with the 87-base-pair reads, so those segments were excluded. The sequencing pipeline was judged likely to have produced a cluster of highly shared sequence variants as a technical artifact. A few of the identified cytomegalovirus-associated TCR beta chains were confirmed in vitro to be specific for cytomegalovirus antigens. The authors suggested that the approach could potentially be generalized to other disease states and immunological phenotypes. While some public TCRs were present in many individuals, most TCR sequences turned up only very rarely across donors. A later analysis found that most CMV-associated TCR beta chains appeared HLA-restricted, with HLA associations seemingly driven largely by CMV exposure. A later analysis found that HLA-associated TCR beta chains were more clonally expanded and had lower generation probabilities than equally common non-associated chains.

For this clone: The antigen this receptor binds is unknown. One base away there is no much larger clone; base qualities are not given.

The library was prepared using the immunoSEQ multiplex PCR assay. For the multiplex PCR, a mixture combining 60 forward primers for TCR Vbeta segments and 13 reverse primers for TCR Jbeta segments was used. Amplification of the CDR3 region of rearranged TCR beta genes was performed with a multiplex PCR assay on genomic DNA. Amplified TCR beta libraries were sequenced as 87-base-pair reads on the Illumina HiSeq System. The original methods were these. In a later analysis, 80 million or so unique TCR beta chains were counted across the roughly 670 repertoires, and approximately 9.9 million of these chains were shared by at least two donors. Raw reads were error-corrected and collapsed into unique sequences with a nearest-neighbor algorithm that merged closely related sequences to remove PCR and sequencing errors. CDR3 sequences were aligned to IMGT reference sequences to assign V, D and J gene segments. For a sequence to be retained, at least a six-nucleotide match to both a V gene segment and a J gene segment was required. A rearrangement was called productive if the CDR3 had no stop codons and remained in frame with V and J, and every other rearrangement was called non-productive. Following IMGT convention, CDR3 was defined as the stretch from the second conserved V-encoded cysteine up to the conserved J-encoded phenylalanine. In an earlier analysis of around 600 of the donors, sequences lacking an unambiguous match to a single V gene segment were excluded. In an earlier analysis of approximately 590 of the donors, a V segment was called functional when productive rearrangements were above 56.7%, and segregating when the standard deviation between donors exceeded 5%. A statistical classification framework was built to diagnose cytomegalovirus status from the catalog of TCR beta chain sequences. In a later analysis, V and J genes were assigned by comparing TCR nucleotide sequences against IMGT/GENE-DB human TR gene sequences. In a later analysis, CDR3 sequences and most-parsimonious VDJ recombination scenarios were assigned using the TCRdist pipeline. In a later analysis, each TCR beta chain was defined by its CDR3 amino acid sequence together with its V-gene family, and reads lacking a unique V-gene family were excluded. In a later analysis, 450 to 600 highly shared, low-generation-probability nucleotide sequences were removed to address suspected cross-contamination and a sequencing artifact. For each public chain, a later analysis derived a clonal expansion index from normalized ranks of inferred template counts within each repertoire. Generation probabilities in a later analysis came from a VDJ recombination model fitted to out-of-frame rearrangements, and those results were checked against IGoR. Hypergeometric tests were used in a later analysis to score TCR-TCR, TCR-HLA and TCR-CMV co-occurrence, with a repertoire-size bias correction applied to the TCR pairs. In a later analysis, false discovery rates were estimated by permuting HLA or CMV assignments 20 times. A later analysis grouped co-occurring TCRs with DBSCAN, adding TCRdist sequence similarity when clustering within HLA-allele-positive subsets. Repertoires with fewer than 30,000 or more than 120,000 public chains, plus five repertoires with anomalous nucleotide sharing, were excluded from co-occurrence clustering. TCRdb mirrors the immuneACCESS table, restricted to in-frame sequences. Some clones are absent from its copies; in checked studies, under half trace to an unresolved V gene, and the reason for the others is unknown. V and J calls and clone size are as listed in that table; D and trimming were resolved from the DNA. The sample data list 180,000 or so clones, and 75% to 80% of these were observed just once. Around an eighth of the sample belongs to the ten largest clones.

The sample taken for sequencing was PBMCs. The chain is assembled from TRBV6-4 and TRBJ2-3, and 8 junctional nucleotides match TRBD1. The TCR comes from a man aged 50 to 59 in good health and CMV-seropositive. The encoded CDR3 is CASLPDRVETQYF. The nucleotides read TGTGCCAGCCTACCGGACAGGGTGGAAACGCAGTATTTT.